This T cell receptor (beta chain) was captured by sequencing in a study of cytomegalovirus exposure and HLA in healthy donors. General observations from the study: Earlier analysis yielded a pattern in which most TCR beta V segments were productive about 87% or about 30% of the time. Sequencing depth across donors, presence/absence analyses assumed, was roughly uniform.

Per germline, CDR1 ENHRY and CDR2 SYGVKD. This CDR3 region has 14 residues. V lost 3 bases and J lost 2, with 11 bases in between. The PCR had 60 Vbeta and 13 Jbeta primers. Assay: immunoSEQ multiplex PCR; the TCRdb copy retains only in-frame clones and omits some. Of about 150,000 clones in the sample, about three quarters were seen once. For this clone: Antigen unknown.

The sequencing sample was made of PBMCs. The chain has TRBV10-3 and TRBJ2-7, with TRBD1 as a possible D gene (5 bases). The TCR originated in a middle-aged woman in good health and CMV-seronegative. CDR3 DNA sequence: TGTGCCATCAGTGATTTAGGACAAACCTACGAGCAGTACTTC. As protein: CAISDLGQTYEQYF.